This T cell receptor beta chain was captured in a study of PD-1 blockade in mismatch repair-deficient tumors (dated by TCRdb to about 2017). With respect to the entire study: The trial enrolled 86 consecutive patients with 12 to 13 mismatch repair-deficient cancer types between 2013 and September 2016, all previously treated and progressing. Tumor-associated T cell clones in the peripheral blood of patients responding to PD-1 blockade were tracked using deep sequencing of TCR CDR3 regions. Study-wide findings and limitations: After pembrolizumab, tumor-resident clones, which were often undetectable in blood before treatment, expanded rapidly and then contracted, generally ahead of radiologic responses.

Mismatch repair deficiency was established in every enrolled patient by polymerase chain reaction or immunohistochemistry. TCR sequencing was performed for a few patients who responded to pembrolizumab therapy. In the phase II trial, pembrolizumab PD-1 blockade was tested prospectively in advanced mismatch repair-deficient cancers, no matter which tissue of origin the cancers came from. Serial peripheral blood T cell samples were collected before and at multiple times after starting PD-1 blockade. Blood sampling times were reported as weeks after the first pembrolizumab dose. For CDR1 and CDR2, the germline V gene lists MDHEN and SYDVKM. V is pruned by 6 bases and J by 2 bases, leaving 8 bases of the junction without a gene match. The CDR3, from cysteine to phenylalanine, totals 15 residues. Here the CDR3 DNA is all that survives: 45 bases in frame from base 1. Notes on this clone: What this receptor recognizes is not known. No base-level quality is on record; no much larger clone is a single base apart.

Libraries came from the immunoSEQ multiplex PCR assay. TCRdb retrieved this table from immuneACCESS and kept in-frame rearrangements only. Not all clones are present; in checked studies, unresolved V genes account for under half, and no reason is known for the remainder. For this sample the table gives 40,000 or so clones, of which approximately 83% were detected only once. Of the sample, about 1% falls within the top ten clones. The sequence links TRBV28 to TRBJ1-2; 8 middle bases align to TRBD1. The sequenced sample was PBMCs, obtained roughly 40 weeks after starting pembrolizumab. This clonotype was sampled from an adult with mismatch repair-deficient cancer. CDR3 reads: CASSSGTGYNYGYTF. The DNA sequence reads TGTGCCAGCAGCTCCGGGACAGGTTACAACTATGGCTACACCTTC.